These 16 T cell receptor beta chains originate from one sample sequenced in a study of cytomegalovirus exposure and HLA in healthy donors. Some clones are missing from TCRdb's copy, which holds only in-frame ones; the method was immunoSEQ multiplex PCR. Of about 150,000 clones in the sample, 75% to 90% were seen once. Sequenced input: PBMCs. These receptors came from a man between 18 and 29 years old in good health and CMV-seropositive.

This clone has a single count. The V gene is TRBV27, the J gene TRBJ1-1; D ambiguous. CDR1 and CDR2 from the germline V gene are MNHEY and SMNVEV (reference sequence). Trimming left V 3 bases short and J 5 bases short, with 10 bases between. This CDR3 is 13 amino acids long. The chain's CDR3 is CASSLVSGTEAFF. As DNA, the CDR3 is TGTGCCAGCAGTTTGGTTTCCGGGACTGAAGCTTTCTTT.

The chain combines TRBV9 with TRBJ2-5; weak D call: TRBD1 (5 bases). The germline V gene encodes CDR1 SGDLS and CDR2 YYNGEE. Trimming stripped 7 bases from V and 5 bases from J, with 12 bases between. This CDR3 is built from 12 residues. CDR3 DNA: TGTGCCAGCCCAAGGGGCAGGGAGACCCAGTACTTC. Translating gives CASPRGRETQYF.

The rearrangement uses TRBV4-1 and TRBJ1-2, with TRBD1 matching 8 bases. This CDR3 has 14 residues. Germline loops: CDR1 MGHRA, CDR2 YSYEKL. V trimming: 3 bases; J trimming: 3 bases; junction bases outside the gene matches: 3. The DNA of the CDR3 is TGCGCCAGCAGCCAGGCACAGGGGGACTATGGCTACACCTTC. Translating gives CASSQAQGDYGYTF.

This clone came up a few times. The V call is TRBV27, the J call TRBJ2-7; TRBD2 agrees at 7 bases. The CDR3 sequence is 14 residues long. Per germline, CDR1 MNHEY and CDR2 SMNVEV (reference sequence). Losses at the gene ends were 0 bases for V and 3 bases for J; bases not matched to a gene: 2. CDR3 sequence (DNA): TGTGCCAGCAGTTTATCCGGGAGGAACTACGAGCAGTACTTC. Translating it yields CASSLSGRNYEQYF.

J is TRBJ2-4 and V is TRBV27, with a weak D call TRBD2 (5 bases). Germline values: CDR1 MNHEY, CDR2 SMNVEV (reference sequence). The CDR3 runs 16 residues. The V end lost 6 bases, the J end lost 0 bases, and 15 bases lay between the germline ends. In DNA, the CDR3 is TGTGCCAGCAGGCTAGGAGCCGGGGTAGCCAAAAACATTCAGTACTTC. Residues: CASRLGAGVAKNIQYF.

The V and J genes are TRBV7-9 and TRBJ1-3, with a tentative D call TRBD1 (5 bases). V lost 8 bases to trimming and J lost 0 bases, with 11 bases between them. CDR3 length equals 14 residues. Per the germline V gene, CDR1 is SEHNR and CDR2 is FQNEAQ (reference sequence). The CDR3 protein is CASSKGDSGNTIYF. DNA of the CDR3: TGTGCCAGCTCCAAAGGGGACTCTGGAAACACCATATATTTT.

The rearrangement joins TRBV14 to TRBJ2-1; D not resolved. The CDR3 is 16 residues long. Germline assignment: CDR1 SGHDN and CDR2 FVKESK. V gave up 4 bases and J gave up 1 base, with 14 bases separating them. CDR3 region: CASSLLNSHSYNEQFF. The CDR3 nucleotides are TGTGCCAGCAGCCTCCTGAACTCCCATTCCTACAATGAGCAGTTCTTC.

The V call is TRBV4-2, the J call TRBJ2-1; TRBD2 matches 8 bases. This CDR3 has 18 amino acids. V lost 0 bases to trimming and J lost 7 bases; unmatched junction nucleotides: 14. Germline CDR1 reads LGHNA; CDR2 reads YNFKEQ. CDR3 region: CASSQDPGAGELGNEQFF. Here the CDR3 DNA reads TGTGCCAGCAGCCAAGATCCGGGAGCGGGAGAGCTTGGGAATGAGCAGTTCTTC.

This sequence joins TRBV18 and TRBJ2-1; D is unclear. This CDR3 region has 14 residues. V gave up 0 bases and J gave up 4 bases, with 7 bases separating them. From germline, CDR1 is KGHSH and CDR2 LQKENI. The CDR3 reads CASSPPTRYNEQFF. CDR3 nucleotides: TGTGCCAGCTCACCACCGACAAGGTACAATGAGCAGTTCTTC.

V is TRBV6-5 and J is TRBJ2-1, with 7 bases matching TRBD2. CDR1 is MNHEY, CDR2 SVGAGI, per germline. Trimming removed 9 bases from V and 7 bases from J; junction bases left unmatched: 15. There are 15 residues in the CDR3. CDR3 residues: CASCSFGGVWNEQFF. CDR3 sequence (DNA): TGTGCCAGTTGCTCCTTTGGGGGGGTATGGAATGAGCAGTTCTTC.

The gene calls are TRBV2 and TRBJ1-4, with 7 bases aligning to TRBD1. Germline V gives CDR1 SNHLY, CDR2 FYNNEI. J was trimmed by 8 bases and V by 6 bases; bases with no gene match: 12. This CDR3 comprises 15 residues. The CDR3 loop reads CASSGEQGSNEKLFF. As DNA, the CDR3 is TGTGCCAGCAGCGGGGAACAGGGGAGTAACGAAAAACTGTTTTTT.

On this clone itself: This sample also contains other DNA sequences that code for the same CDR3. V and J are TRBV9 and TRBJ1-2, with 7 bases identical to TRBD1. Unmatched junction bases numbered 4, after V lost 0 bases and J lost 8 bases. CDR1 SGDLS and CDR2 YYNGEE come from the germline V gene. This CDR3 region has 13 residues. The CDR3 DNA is TGTGCCAGCAGCGTAGGACAGGGCTCCGGCTACACCTTC. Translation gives CASSVGQGSGYTF.

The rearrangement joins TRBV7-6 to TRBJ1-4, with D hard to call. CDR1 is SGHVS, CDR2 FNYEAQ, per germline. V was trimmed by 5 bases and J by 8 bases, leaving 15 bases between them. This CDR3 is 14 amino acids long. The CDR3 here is CASSLTGLREKLFF. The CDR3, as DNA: TGTGCCAGCAGCCTTACGGGTTTAAGAGAAAAACTGTTTTTT.

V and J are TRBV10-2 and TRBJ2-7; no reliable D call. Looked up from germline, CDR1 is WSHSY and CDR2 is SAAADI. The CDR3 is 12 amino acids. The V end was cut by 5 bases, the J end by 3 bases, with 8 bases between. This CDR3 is CASSLNYYEQYF. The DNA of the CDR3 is TGCGCCAGCAGTCTGAACTACTACGAGCAGTACTTC.

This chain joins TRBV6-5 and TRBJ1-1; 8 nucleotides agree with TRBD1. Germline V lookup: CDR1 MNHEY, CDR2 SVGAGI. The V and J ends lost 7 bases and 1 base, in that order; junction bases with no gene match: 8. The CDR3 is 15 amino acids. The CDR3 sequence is CASINGGTGNTEAFF. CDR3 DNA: TGTGCCAGCATCAACGGGGGGACAGGGAACACTGAAGCTTTCTTT.

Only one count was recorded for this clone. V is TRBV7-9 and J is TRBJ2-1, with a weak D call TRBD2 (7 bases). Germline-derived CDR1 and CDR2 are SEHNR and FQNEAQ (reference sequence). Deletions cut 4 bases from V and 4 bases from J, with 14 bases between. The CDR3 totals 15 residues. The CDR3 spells CASSSRGGGYNEQFF. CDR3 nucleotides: TGTGCCAGCAGCTCCAGGGGAGGGGGGTACAATGAGCAGTTCTTC.